This TCR beta chain came from a study of blood T cells in healthy people across ages. Findings and limits, study-wide: Among T cells, TCR beta diversity per million cells dropped roughly linearly as age rose. Relative to aged donors, long-lived donors carried more naive CD4+ cells and displayed higher diversity.

Many counts were recorded for this clonotype. Its antigen is unknown. The CDR3 consists of 13 residues. CDR1 and CDR2 (germline): SGHRS, YFSETQ. V was shortened by 4 bases and J by 0 bases, with 7 bases between the two germline ends. A second PCR, run for about 7 to 11 cycles, used a sample-barcoded 5' primer plus a J-beta primer mix. Each cDNA molecule carried a tag from a template-switch adaptor that contained 12 random nucleotides. TCRdb re-called the 5' RACE reads with MiXCR, one entry per CDR3 protein. This table holds a few hundred thousand distinct CDR3 sequences, roughly a quarter found once. The chain uses TRBV5-1 and TRBJ1-2, with a tentative D call TRBD1 (5 bases). Sequencing was carried out using blood. The origin of this receptor is a woman aged 70 to 79 in good health. The chain's CDR3 is CASSPTANYGYTF. DNA of the CDR3: TGCGCCAGCAGCCCGACAGCTAACTATGGCTACACCTTC.